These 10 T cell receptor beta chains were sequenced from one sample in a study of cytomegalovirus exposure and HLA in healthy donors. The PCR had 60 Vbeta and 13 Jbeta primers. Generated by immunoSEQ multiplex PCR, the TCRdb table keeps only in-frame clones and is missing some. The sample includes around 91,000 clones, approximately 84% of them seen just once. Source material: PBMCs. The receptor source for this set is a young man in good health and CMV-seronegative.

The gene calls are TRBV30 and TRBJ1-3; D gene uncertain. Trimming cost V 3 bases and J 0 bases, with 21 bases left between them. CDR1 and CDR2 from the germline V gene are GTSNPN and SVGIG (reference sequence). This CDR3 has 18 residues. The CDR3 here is CAWSGNSLLTLSGNTIYF. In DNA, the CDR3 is TGTGCCTGGAGCGGGAACAGCCTCCTCACGCTCTCTGGAAACACCATATATTTT.

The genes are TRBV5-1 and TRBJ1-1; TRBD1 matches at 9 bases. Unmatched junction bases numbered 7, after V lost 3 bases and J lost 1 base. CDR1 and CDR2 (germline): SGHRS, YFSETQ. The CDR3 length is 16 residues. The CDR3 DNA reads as TGCGCCAGCAGCTCGGGGGACAGGGCCGCGAACACTGAAGCTTTCTTT. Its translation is CASSSGDRAANTEAFF.

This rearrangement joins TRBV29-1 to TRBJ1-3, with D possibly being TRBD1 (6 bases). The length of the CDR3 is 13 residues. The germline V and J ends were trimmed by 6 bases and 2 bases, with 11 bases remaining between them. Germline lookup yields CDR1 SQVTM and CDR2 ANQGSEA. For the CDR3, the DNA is TGCAGCGTGCAACGGACAGCTGGAAACACCATATATTTT. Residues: CSVQRTAGNTIYF.

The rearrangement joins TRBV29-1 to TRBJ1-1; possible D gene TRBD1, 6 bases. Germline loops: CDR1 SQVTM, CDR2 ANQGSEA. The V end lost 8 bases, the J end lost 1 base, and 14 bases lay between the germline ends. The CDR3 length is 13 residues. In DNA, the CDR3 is TGCAGCTCACGTGGGGGCGAGAACACTGAAGCTTTCTTT. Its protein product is CSSRGGENTEAFF.

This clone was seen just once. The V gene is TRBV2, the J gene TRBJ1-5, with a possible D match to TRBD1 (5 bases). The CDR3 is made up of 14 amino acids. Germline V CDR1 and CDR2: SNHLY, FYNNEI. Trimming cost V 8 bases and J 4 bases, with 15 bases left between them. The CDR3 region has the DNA TGTGCCAGCGGGGGGGACTCTTTTAATCAGCCCCAGCATTTT. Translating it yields CASGGDSFNQPQHF.

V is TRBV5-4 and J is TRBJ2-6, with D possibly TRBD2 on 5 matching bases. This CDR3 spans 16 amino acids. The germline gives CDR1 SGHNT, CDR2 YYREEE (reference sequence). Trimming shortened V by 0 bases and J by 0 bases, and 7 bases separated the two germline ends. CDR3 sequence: CASSLDSGSGANVLTF. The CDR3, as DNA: TGTGCCAGCAGCTTGGACAGCGGCTCTGGGGCCAACGTCCTGACTTTC. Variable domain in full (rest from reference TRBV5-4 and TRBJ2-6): ETGVTQSPTHLIKTRGQQVTLRCSSQSGHNTVSWYQQALGQGPQFIFQYYREEENGRGNFPPRFSGLQFPNYSSELNVNALELDDSALYLCASSLDSGSGANVLTFGAGSRLTVL.

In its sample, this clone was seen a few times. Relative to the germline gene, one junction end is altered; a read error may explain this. The CDR3 region is CASSPITGVGDEQFF. The CDR3 bases are TGTGCTAGCAGCCCGATTACCGGGGTAGGAGATGAGCAGTTCTTC. This chain joins TRBV7-7 and TRBJ2-1; maybe TRBD2 (5 bases). The CDR3 runs 15 residues. In germline, CDR1 is SSHAT, CDR2 FNYEAQ (reference sequence).

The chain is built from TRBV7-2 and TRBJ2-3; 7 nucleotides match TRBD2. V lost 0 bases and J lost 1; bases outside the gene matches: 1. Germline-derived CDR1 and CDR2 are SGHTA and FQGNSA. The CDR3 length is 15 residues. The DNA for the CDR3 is TGTGCCAGCAGCTTAGCGCTAGCGGGCACAGATACGCAGTATTTT. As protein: CASSLALAGTDTQYF.

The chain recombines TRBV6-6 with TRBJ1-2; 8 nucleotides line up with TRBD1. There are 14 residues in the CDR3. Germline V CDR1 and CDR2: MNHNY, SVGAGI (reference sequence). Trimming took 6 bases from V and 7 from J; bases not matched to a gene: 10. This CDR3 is CASSPGGSSAGYTF. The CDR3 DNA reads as TGTGCCAGCAGCCCAGGGGGCTCTTCGGCTGGCTACACCTTC.

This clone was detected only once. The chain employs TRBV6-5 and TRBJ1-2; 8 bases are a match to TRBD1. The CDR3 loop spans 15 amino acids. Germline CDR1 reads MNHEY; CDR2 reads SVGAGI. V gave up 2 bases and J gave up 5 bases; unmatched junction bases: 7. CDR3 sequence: CASSYPGGGIYGYTF. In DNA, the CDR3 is TGTGCCAGCAGTTACCCAGGGGGCGGCATATATGGCTACACCTTC.